These 20 T cell receptor beta chains were all obtained from the same sample, sequenced in a study of response to subunit inactivated influenza vaccine. In TCRdb, the RT-PCR reads were re-called with MiXCR into one record per CDR3 protein. The profile shows about 650,000 distinct CDR3 sequences, around a sixth of them singletons. The sample consisted of PBMCs from blood, taken approximately 13 days after vaccination. The receptors were sampled from a man aged 50 to 59 who received an inactivated influenza vaccine.

V is TRBV4-3 and J is TRBJ2-1, with TRBD2 as a possible D gene (5 bases). The CDR3 extends over 13 amino acids. V shed 8 bases and J shed 4 bases, with 12 bases lying between them. In germline, CDR1 is LGHNA, CDR2 YSLEER. CDR3: CASGSVSYNEQFF. The CDR3 DNA is TGCGCCAGCGGGAGCGTATCTTACAATGAGCAGTTCTTC.

The CDR3 reads CASSRGLAGDETQYF. In DNA, the CDR3 is TGTGCCAGCAGCCGAGGACTAGCGGGAGATGAGACCCAGTACTTC. The gene calls are TRBV4-2 and TRBJ2-5; TRBD2 matches 13 bases. CDR3 length equals 15 residues. Trimming at V came to 4 bases and at J to 5 bases, leaving 4 bases not matched to a gene. Germline CDR1 reads LGHNA; CDR2 reads YNFKEQ.

This sequence joins TRBV12-3 or TRBV12-4 and TRBJ2-3; D remains unclear. Trimming cost V 4 bases and J 1 base, with 9 bases left between them. The CDR3 extends over 14 amino acids. CDR3 region: CASSWATGTDTQYF. The CDR3 coding sequence is TGTGCCAGCAGTTGGGCGACGGGCACAGATACGCAGTATTTT.

This clonotype was counted between two and nine times. CDR3 coding DNA: TGTGCCAGCAGTTCATCTAGCGGGAGAAATGAGCAGTACTTC. Protein: CASSSSSGRNEQYF. The J gene is TRBJ2-7, the V gene TRBV7-2; the match to TRBD2 covers 10 bases. Germline trimming cut 6 bases from V and 7 bases from J; bases unmatched to any gene: 9. Germline lookup yields CDR1 SGHTA and CDR2 FQGNSA. This CDR3 is built from 14 residues.

This clonotype was picked up a small number of times. This rearrangement joins TRBV20-1 to TRBJ2-6; no clear D gene. From germline, CDR1 is DFQATT and CDR2 SNEGSKA (reference sequence). The V end lost 7 bases, the J end lost 3 bases, and 4 bases lay between the germline ends. The CDR3 runs to 11 residues. CDR3 in amino acids: CSVVGANVLTF. CDR3 in DNA: TGCAGTGTCGTTGGGGCCAACGTCCTGACTTTC.

This rearrangement joins TRBV29-1 to TRBJ2-7; TRBD2 aligns across 7 bases. V was pared by 5 bases and J by 5 bases, with 3 bases of the junction left unmatched. Germline V gene data show CDR1 as SQVTM and CDR2 as ANQGSEA. This CDR3 is built from 11 residues. The CDR3 DNA sequence: TGCAGCGTTCAGCGGGACCACGAGCAGTACTTC. Protein sequence: CSVQRDHEQYF.

This chain joins TRBV6-5 and TRBJ2-7; 12 nucleotides align to TRBD2. The germline V gene encodes CDR1 MNHEY and CDR2 SVGAGI. The CDR3 spans 16 residues. V was clipped by 0 bases and J by 6 bases; unmatched bases: 6. CDR3 sequence: CASSYSLAGGPGEQYF. CDR3 DNA sequence: TGTGCCAGCAGTTACTCGCTAGCGGGAGGGCCGGGCGAGCAGTACTTC.

This clonotype was found a few times. The V and J genes are TRBV20-1 and TRBJ2-3, with D perhaps matching TRBD2 (7 bases). V shed 6 bases and J shed 3 bases, with 16 bases lying between them. This CDR3 is built from 14 residues. Germline CDR1 is DFQATT and CDR2 is SNEGSKA (reference sequence). DNA of the CDR3: TGCAGTGCCAGCGCGGGGGCGCGAACAGATACGCAGTATTTT. Translation gives CSASAGARTDTQYF.

This clonotype was observed many times. V and J are TRBV5-1 and TRBJ2-7, with D tentatively TRBD2 (7 bases). Trimming took off 6 bases at V and 4 bases at J, with 20 bases between the two ends. In germline, CDR1 is SGHRS, CDR2 YFSETQ. The CDR3 has 15 amino acids. For the CDR3, the DNA is TGCGCCAGCATGCTGGGTGTCGGGGGGCTTTACGAGCAGTACTTC. Translation: CASMLGVGGLYEQYF. Supplemented by reference TRBV5-1 and TRBJ2-7, the full variable domain reads KAGVTQTPRYLIKTRGQQVTLSCSPISGHRSVSWYQQTPGQGLQFLFEYFSETQRNKGNFPGRFSGRQFSNSRSEMNVSTLELGDSALYLCASMLGVGGLYEQYFGPGTRLTVT.

The rearrangement uses TRBV10-2 and TRBJ2-7; 13 nucleotides line up with TRBD2. Germline trimming cut 6 bases from V and 4 bases from J; bases unmatched to any gene: 6. CDR1 is WSHSY and CDR2 is SAAADI in the germline V gene. The CDR3 has 15 amino acids. Here the CDR3 reads CASRKLAGGLYEQYF. The CDR3 DNA follows: TGCGCCAGCAGGAAACTAGCGGGGGGGCTTTACGAGCAGTACTTC.

This clonotype was picked up one time. The chain couples TRBV7-9 to TRBJ2-1; 10 nucleotides agree with TRBD2. Per the germline V gene, CDR1 is SEHNR and CDR2 is FQNEAQ (reference sequence). The CDR3 is 16 residues long. The V gene end was trimmed by 5 bases and the J gene end by 5 bases; junction bases not matched to a gene: 9. The CDR3 coding sequence is TGTGCCAGCAGCCCCGGACTAGCGGACCGGGACAATGAGCAGTTCTTC. The encoded protein is CASSPGLADRDNEQFF. Filled out from reference TRBV7-9 and TRBJ2-1, the complete variable domain reads DTGVSQNPRHKITKRGQNVTFRCDPISEHNRLYWYRQTLGQGPEFLTYFQNEAQLEKSRLLSDRFSAERPKGSFSTLEIQRTEQGDSAMYLCASSPGLADRDNEQFFGPGTRLTVL.

This clonotype showed up many times. The chain combines TRBV28 with TRBJ2-7; tentatively, D is TRBD1 (6 bases). Deletions cut 5 bases from V and 4 bases from J, with 12 bases between. The germline V gene encodes CDR1 MDHEN and CDR2 SYDVKM. The length of the CDR3 is 13 residues. The CDR3 loop is CASSDGTSYEQYF. The CDR3 DNA follows: TGTGCCAGCAGTGACGGGACATCTTACGAGCAGTACTTC.

This clonotype has a count of ten or more. The V and J genes are TRBV25-1 and TRBJ1-1; D may be TRBD1 (5 bases). Trimming shortened V by 4 bases and J by 0 bases, and 9 bases separated the two germline ends. Germline CDR1 is MGHDK and CDR2 is SYGVNS. CDR3 length: 14 residues. Here the CDR3 DNA reads TGTGCCAGCAGTGCTCGGGGGTTGAACACTGAAGCTTTCTTT. It translates to CASSARGLNTEAFF.

This chain connects TRBV20-1 to TRBJ1-1, with 7 nucleotides matching TRBD1. The V and J ends lost 6 bases and 2 bases, in that order; junction bases with no gene match: 6. Looked up from germline, CDR1 is DFQATT and CDR2 is SNEGSKA (reference sequence). This CDR3 is built from 13 residues. The CDR3 spells CSARGQSNTEAFF. CDR3 nucleotides: TGCAGTGCCAGGGGACAGAGTAACACTGAAGCTTTCTTT.

The table lists this clonotype with many counts. V gene TRBV20-1 combines with J gene TRBJ2-3; tentatively, D is TRBD2 (6 bases). Germline V lookup: CDR1 DFQATT, CDR2 SNEGSKA (reference sequence). V was clipped by 0 bases and J by 1 base, with 11 bases between them. This CDR3 has 15 amino acids. The CDR3 DNA reads as TGCAGTGCTAGAGATGGTGCTAGCGGCACAGATACGCAGTATTTT. Encoded protein: CSARDGASGTDTQYF.

This rearrangement joins TRBV28 to TRBJ2-3; no reliable D call. This CDR3 has 14 amino acids. The V end was cut by 2 bases, the J end by 2 bases, with 8 bases between. Germline V gene data show CDR1 as MDHEN and CDR2 as SYDVKM. CDR3: CASSLLSLTDTQYF. The CDR3 bases are TGTGCCAGCAGTTTACTGTCTCTCACAGATACGCAGTATTTT.

The V gene is TRBV7-9, the J gene TRBJ2-1; D perhaps matches TRBD2 (5 bases). Trimming stripped 5 bases from V and 11 bases from J, with 13 bases between. The CDR3 length is 12 residues. In germline, CDR1 is SEHNR, CDR2 FQNEAQ (reference sequence). CDR3 DNA sequence: TGTGCCAGCAGCAAATTACTAGACAAGCAGTTCTTC. Its protein product is CASSKLLDKQFF.

This clonotype has more than one count but fewer than ten. The V call is TRBV4-3, the J call TRBJ2-3, with no clear D. This CDR3 has 16 residues. The V and J ends lost 4 bases and 6 bases respectively, with 20 bases between them. Germline CDR1 LGHNA, CDR2 YSLEER. CDR3 sequence: CASSRLGPELPDTQYF. The DNA of the CDR3 is TGCGCCAGCAGCCGTCTTGGGCCGGAACTTCCGGATACGCAGTATTTT.

This clonotype was picked up a small number of times. The chain is built from TRBV6-1 and TRBJ2-1; D perhaps matches TRBD1 (6 bases). This CDR3 has 17 residues. Germline CDR1 reads MNHNS; CDR2 reads SASEGT. V lost 2 bases, J lost 9 bases, and 23 bases lay in between. This CDR3 is CASSERRTDYVRSEQFF. The CDR3 DNA sequence: TGTGCCAGCAGTGAACGCCGGACAGATTATGTGCGGAGTGAGCAGTTCTTC.

This clonotype occurred a few times. The rearrangement joins TRBV7-8 to TRBJ1-5; 7 bases map to TRBD1. The CDR3 totals 12 residues. Trimming at V came to 4 bases and at J to 12 bases, leaving 6 bases not matched to a gene. Germline CDR1 and CDR2: SGHVS and FQNEAQ. The CDR3 nucleotides read TGTGCCAGCAGCTCGCATACAGGGGACCAGCATTTT. Amino acid sequence: CASSSHTGDQHF.